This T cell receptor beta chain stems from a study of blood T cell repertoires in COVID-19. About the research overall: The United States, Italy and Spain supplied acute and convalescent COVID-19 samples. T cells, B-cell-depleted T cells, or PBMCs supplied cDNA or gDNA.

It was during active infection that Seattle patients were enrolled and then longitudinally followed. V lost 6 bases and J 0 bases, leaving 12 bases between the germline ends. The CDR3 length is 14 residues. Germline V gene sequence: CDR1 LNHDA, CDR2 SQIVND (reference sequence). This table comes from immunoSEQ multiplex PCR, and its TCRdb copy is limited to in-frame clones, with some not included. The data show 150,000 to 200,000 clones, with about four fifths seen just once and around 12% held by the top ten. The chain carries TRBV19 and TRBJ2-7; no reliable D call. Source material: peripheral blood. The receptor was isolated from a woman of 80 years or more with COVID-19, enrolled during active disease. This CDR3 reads CASSKTGHSYEQYF. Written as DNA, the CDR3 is TGTGCCAGTAGCAAAACGGGTCACTCCTACGAGCAGTACTTC.